The 30 T cell receptor beta chains in this list originate from one sample, sequenced in a study of control samples from healthy donors and cancer patients. Assay used: immunoSEQ multiplex PCR; TCRdb lists only in-frame clones, some missing. This sample yields approximately 140,000 clones, of which about 90% are seen a single time; around 7.3% belongs to the top ten. Sequenced: blood. These receptors all stem from a man between 18 and 35 years old in good health.

The V call is TRBV30, the J call TRBJ1-2; TRBD1 agrees at 8 bases. Germline V CDR1 and CDR2: GTSNPN, SVGIG (reference sequence). CDR3 length: 13 residues. V dropped 2 bases and J dropped 6; count of bases not matched to a gene: 5. CDR3 loop: CAWSTGGNDGYTF. Here the CDR3 DNA reads TGTGCCTGGAGTACAGGGGGAAACGATGGCTACACCTTC.

This chain uses TRBV6-5 with TRBJ1-2; 8 bases map to TRBD1. The CDR3 contains 15 residues. From germline, CDR1 is MNHEY and CDR2 SVGAGI. V lost 4 bases and J lost 3; bases outside the gene matches: 7. CDR3 region: CASSSRDRYYYGYTF. The DNA of the CDR3 is TGTGCCAGCAGTTCCAGGGACAGGTACTACTATGGCTACACCTTC.

The V call is TRBV3-1 (or the pseudogene TRBV3-2), the J call TRBJ2-1, with 7 bases matching TRBD1. The V and J ends lost 4 bases and 5 bases, in that order; junction bases with no gene match: 2. Germline CDR1 LGHDT, CDR2 YNNKEL (reference sequence). CDR3 length: 13 amino acids. The CDR3 bases are TGTGCCAGCAGCCCGGGACAGAACAATGAGCAGTTCTTC. Its protein product is CASSPGQNNEQFF.

This chain connects TRBV9 to TRBJ1-2; the D gene is possibly TRBD1 (5 bases). V was pared by 0 bases and J by 2 bases, with 17 bases between. The CDR3 sequence is 17 residues long. Germline V lookup: CDR1 SGDLS, CDR2 YYNGEE. The CDR3 protein is CASSVVGSGLLNYGYTF. DNA of the CDR3: TGTGCCAGCAGCGTAGTAGGATCGGGACTCTTAAACTATGGCTACACCTTC.

This clone occurred once. The V call is TRBV19, the J call TRBJ1-1, with 7 bases fitting TRBD1. The CDR3 contains 11 residues. V shed 10 bases, J shed 7 bases, and the junction held 6 bases outside the gene matches. Germline assignment: CDR1 LNHDA and CDR2 SQIVND (reference sequence). CDR3 in DNA: TGTGCCAAGACAGGGACTGATGAAGCTTTCTTT. This translates into CAKTGTDEAFF.

The chain links TRBV4-3 to TRBJ2-2; TRBD1 matches at 7 bases. Germline V gives CDR1 LGHNA, CDR2 YSLEER. V gave up 4 bases and J gave up 4 bases; unmatched junction bases: 12. The CDR3 spans 17 residues. The CDR3 DNA follows: TGCGCCAGCAGCCGGGAGTTAGGGGGCGTTGGCACCGGGGAGCTGTTTTTT. Protein sequence: CASSRELGGVGTGELFF.

V and J are TRBV3-1 (or the pseudogene TRBV3-2) and TRBJ1-2; 9 nucleotides align to TRBD1. The CDR3 is made up of 14 amino acids. After removal of 4 bases from V and 9 bases from J, the junction contained 9 bases not matched to a gene. The germline gives CDR1 LGHDT, CDR2 YNNKEL (reference sequence). The CDR3 spells CASSRGWTGDSYTF. The DNA of the CDR3 is TGTGCCAGCAGCCGTGGGTGGACAGGGGATAGCTACACCTTC.

This rearrangement joins TRBV5-6 to TRBJ1-6; D might be TRBD1 (6 bases). The CDR3 spans 14 residues. Trimming took off 4 bases at V and 8 bases at J, with 13 bases between the two ends. Germline lookup yields CDR1 SGHDT and CDR2 YYEEEE. In DNA form, the CDR3 reads TGTGCCAGCAGCACCAGGGGTTCCCATTCACCCCTCCACTTT. Its translation: CASSTRGSHSPLHF.

This clone was detected only once. The chain carries TRBV19 and TRBJ2-3; no clear D. The V gene's germline CDR1 is LNHDA and CDR2 SQIVND (reference sequence). Trimming took off 10 bases at V and 0 bases at J, with 8 bases between the two ends. The CDR3 has 12 residues. The CDR3 loop reads CATDTSTDTQYF. As DNA, the CDR3 is TGTGCCACCGATACTAGCACAGATACGCAGTATTTT.

This chain joins TRBV7-7 and TRBJ2-2; possibly TRBD2 for D (5 bases). This CDR3 has 14 amino acids. V lost 5 bases, J lost 3 bases, and 10 bases lay in between. Per the germline V gene, CDR1 is SSHAT and CDR2 is FNYEAQ (reference sequence). The CDR3 is CASSPDWDTGELFF. The CDR3 DNA follows: TGTGCCAGCAGCCCGGACTGGGACACCGGGGAGCTGTTTTTT.

The chain links TRBV4-2 to TRBJ2-3; D unresolved. V was trimmed by 4 bases and J by 3 bases, leaving 17 bases between them. The CDR3 is 16 residues long. Germline V CDR1 and CDR2: LGHNA, YNFKEQ. CDR3 in DNA: TGTGCCAGCAGCCTCGACGCGTCCCAGGCAACAGATACGCAGTATTTT. This codes for CASSLDASQATDTQYF.

The rearrangement uses TRBV3-1 (or the pseudogene TRBV3-2) and TRBJ2-1; 12 nucleotides match TRBD2. CDR3 length: 17 residues. V shed 4 bases and J 5 bases; nucleotides not matched to a gene: 9. Germline CDR1 LGHDT, CDR2 YNNKEL (reference sequence). The DNA of the CDR3 is TGTGCCAGCAGCCCCCTAGCGGGGGGGCCCCGCCACAATGAGCAGTTCTTC. Translation: CASSPLAGGPRHNEQFF.

The V call is TRBV29-1, the J call TRBJ1-1; the D is unclear. The CDR3 consists of 11 residues. Trimming pared 7 bases from V and 2 bases from J, leaving 8 bases between. Per germline, CDR1 SQVTM and CDR2 ANQGSEA. The CDR3 loop is CSGGTNTEAFF. CDR3 coding DNA: TGCAGCGGGGGAACAAACACTGAAGCTTTCTTT.

The V gene is TRBV10-3, the J gene TRBJ1-5; 12 positions match TRBD1. This CDR3 has 17 amino acids. V gave up 6 bases and J gave up 2 bases; unmatched junction bases: 8. In germline, CDR1 is ENHRY, CDR2 SYGVKD. CDR3 DNA sequence: TGTGCCATCAGCCCGGGACAGGGGGCTGGAGGCAATCAGCCCCAGCATTTT. Translation gives CAISPGQGAGGNQPQHF.

The chain is built from TRBV11-2 and TRBJ1-6; no clear D. Germline CDR1 is SGHAT and CDR2 is FQNNGV. The CDR3 totals 15 residues. V gave up 0 bases and J gave up 4 bases, with 7 bases separating them. The DNA of the CDR3 is TGTGCCAGCAGCTTAGAGACGGGTTATAATTCACCCCTCCACTTT. The encoded protein is CASSLETGYNSPLHF. Drawing the rest from reference TRBV11-2 and TRBJ1-6, the complete variable domain is EAGVAQSPRYKIIEKRQSVAFWCNPISGHATLYWYQQILGQGPKLLIQFQNNGVVDDSQLPKDRFSAERLKGVDSTLKIQPAKLEDSAVYLCASSLETGYNSPLHFGNGTRLTVT.

The chain couples TRBV3-1 (or the pseudogene TRBV3-2) to TRBJ1-4; D is uncertain. Germline V gene data show CDR1 as LGHDT and CDR2 as YNNKEL (reference sequence). CDR3 size: 13 residues. V lost 10 bases, J lost 7 bases, and 16 bases lay in between. In DNA form, the CDR3 reads TGTGCCACACGACCCCAAGGGAGTGAAAAACTGTTTTTT. Translating gives CATRPQGSEKLFF.

This clone was detected a few times. The chain joins TRBV3-1 (or the pseudogene TRBV3-2) to TRBJ2-1, with D possibly called TRBD1 or TRBD2 (5 bases each). V was cut by 0 bases and J by 0 bases, with 9 bases left in between. The CDR3 is made up of 16 amino acids. The germline CDR1 and CDR2 sequences are LGHDT and YNNKEL (reference sequence). DNA for the CDR3: TGTGCCAGCAGCCAAGATCCGGGGACCTCCTACAATGAGCAGTTCTTC. Encoded protein: CASSQDPGTSYNEQFF.

The chain links TRBV5-6 to TRBJ1-5; maybe TRBD1 (5 bases). The V gene lost 1 base and the J gene lost 4 bases, with 9 bases spanning the gap. Germline CDR1 is SGHDT and CDR2 is YYEEEE. The CDR3 contains 14 residues. The CDR3 DNA is TGTGCCAGCAGCTTGTCTGGGGGGAATCAGCCCCAGCATTTT. It is translated as CASSLSGGNQPQHF.

The chain is built from TRBV18 and TRBJ1-6; no clear D. The ends were cut back, 3 bases at V and 5 bases at J, with 11 bases in the middle. Germline assignment: CDR1 KGHSH and CDR2 LQKENI. The CDR3 contains 15 residues. The CDR3 nucleotides read TGTGCCAGCTCACCCGGAGGGCAAGATAATTCACCCCTCCACTTT. It codes for CASSPGGQDNSPLHF.

The gene calls are TRBV28 and TRBJ2-1; 10 bases agree with TRBD2. Trimming cost V 6 bases and J 9 bases; bases outside gene matches: 11. The CDR3 contains 15 residues. Germline V gene sequence: CDR1 MDHEN, CDR2 SYDVKM. The CDR3 region has the DNA TGTGCCAGCAGAAAAAGTAGCGGGGGGCTATTTGAGCAGTTCTTC. This gives the protein CASRKSSGGLFEQFF. The full variable domain, its missing parts supplied by reference TRBV28 and TRBJ2-1, is DVKVTQSSRYLVKRTGEKVFLECVQDMDHENMFWYRQDPGLGLRLIYFSYDVKMKEKGDIPEGYSVSREKKERFSLILESASTNQTSMYLCASRKSSGGLFEQFFGPGTRLTVL.

This chain connects TRBV7-2 to TRBJ2-3; 7 bases match TRBD1. The germline V gene has CDR1 SGHTA and CDR2 FQGNSA. With V trimmed by 5 bases and J by 3 bases, 8 bases remained unmatched. This CDR3 region has 15 residues. The chain's CDR3 is CASSHRTGQTDTQYF. The CDR3 bases are TGTGCCAGCAGCCACCGGACAGGCCAAACAGATACGCAGTATTTT.

The chain recombines TRBV12-3 or TRBV12-4 with TRBJ1-3; D is uncertain. The length of the CDR3 is 13 residues. V gave up 8 bases and J gave up 0 bases, with 8 bases separating them. For the CDR3, the DNA is TGTGCCAGCCGACGGGTCTCTGGAAACACCATATATTTT. It specifies CASRRVSGNTIYF.

The rearrangement joins TRBV6-2 or TRBV6-3 to TRBJ2-7; TRBD2 agrees at 14 bases. The J segment lost 3 bases and the V segment lost 4 bases, leaving 2 bases of the junction unmatched. Looked up from germline, CDR1 is MNHEY and CDR2 is SVGEGT. This CDR3 is 15 amino acids long. Here the CDR3 DNA reads TGTGCCAGCAGTTCTGGACTAGCGGGGGGCTACGAGCAGTACTTC. Translated, it gives CASSSGLAGGYEQYF.

This chain connects TRBV27 to TRBJ1-2; no firm D call. The CDR3 runs to 13 residues. Trimming left V 2 bases short and J 0 bases short, with 4 bases between. Germline V gene data show CDR1 as MNHEY and CDR2 as SMNVEV (reference sequence). CDR3 nucleotide sequence: TGTGCCAGCAGTTTACGAGCTAACTATGGCTACACCTTC. It yields the protein CASSLRANYGYTF.

Of note for this clone: In the same sample, other DNA sequences code for this CDR3. V and J are TRBV19 and TRBJ2-2; unclear D gene. Trimming cost V 4 bases and J 5 bases, with 8 bases left between them. The V gene's germline CDR1 is LNHDA and CDR2 SQIVND (reference sequence). CDR3 length: 13 amino acids. The CDR3 protein is CASSTLGTGELFF. CDR3 bases: TGTGCCAGTAGTACTCTAGGAACCGGGGAGCTGTTTTTT.

This clone is a singleton in its sample. The J gene is TRBJ1-6, the V gene TRBV15; D gene ambiguous. Germline loops: CDR1 LNHNV, CDR2 YYDKDF (reference sequence). The CDR3 is made up of 15 amino acids. V shed 0 bases and J shed 10 bases, with 13 bases lying between them. The CDR3 nucleotides read TGTGCCACCAGCAGAGATAGAGCGGGAAGCTCACCCCTCCACTTT. Translation gives CATSRDRAGSSPLHF.

V and J are TRBV18 and TRBJ2-2; D is ambiguous. The CDR3 loop spans 15 amino acids. CDR1 is KGHSH, CDR2 LQKENI, per germline. V lost 3 bases and J lost 0, with 8 bases in between. CDR3 coding DNA: TGTGCCAGCTCACCCCGGACGACGAACACCGGGGAGCTGTTTTTT. This translates into CASSPRTTNTGELFF.

The chain carries TRBV7-2 and TRBJ1-6; D may be TRBD1 (5 bases). This CDR3 comprises 15 residues. The ends were cut back, 3 bases at V and 10 bases at J, with 16 bases in the middle. Germline CDR1 is SGHTA and CDR2 is FQGNSA. CDR3 amino acids: CASSLSPRVTSPLHF. CDR3 nucleotides: TGTGCCAGCAGCTTGAGCCCCAGGGTAACATCACCCCTCCACTTT.

The chain recombines TRBV7-9 with TRBJ1-1, with TRBD1 matching over 9 bases. The length of the CDR3 is 17 residues. From germline, CDR1 is SEHNR and CDR2 FQNEAQ (reference sequence). The J segment lost 4 bases and the V segment lost 6 bases, leaving 15 bases of the junction unmatched. This CDR3 is CASSPTGTGILGTEAFF. The CDR3 nucleotides are TGTGCCAGCAGTCCGACCGGGACAGGGATTTTGGGCACTGAAGCTTTCTTT.

The rearrangement links TRBV2 to TRBJ2-1; 8 nucleotides match TRBD2. This CDR3 has 16 residues. Per the germline V gene, CDR1 is SNHLY and CDR2 is FYNNEI. Losses at the gene ends were 7 bases for V and 0 bases for J; bases not matched to a gene: 8. CDR3 sequence reads: CASTPGGVASYNEQFF. CDR3 nucleotides: TGTGCCAGCACACCCGGGGGGGTAGCCTCCTACAATGAGCAGTTCTTC.